This TCR beta chain was profiled in a study of cytomegalovirus exposure and HLA in healthy donors. For the study at large: A prior study identified 90 million to 120 million unique TCR beta sequences from about 179 million T cells. Study-level findings and limits: Later analysis identified a missense DCLRE1C variant that was linked to TCR beta V- and J-gene trimming. Cytomegalovirus association was listed for about 180 TCR beta chains. The majority of TCR sequences were rare, yet some public TCRs appeared in many donors.

PCR used 60 Vbeta primers and 13 Jbeta primers. The table came from immunoSEQ multiplex PCR; TCRdb's copy has only in-frame clones and leaves some out. This sample has some 110,000 clones, with roughly 82% found just once. A note on this clone: Its target is unknown.

The clonotype originates from a man between 50 and 59 years old in good health and CMV-seronegative. The sample consisted of PBMCs.

CDR3 protein: CASRDTSFTDTQYF. CDR3 sequence (DNA): TGTGCCAGCAGGGATACTAGCTTCACAGATACGCAGTATTTT. The gene calls are TRBV6-6 and TRBJ2-3; a weak D match, TRBD2 (6 bases). The V end lost 6 bases, the J end lost 2 bases, and 12 bases lay between the germline ends. Germline CDR1 reads MNHNY; CDR2 reads SVGAGI (reference sequence). The CDR3 covers 14 residues.